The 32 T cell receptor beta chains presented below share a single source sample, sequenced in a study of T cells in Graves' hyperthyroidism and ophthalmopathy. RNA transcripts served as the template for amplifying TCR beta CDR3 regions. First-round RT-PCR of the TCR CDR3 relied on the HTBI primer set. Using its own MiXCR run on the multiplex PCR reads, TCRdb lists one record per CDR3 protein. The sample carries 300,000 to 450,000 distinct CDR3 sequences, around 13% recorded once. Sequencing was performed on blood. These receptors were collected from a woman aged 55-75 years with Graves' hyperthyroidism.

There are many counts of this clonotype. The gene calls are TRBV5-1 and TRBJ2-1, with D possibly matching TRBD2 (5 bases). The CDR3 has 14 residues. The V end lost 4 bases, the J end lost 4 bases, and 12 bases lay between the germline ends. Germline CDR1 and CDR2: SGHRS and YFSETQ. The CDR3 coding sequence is TGCGCCAGCAGCCGGGTCGGGATTTACAATGAGCAGTTCTTC. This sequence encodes CASSRVGIYNEQFF.

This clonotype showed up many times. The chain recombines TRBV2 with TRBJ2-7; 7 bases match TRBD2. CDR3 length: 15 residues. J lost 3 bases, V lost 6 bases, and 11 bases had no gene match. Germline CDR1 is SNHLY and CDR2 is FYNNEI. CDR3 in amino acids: CASSGGLLAIYEQYF. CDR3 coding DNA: TGTGCCAGCAGCGGGGGGTTGCTAGCTATCTACGAGCAGTACTTC.

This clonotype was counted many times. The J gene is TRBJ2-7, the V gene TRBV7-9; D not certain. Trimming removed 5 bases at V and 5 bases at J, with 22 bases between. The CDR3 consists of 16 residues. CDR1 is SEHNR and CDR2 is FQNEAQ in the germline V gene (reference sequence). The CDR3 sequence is CASSPSGISLRHEQYF. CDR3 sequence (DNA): TGTGCCAGCAGCCCTTCCGGCATTTCCTTACGACACGAGCAGTACTTC. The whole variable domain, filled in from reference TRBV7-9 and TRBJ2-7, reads DTGVSQNPRHKITKRGQNVTFRCDPISEHNRLYWYRQTLGQGPEFLTYFQNEAQLEKSRLLSDRFSAERPKGSFSTLEIQRTEQGDSAMYLCASSPSGISLRHEQYFGPGTRLTVT.

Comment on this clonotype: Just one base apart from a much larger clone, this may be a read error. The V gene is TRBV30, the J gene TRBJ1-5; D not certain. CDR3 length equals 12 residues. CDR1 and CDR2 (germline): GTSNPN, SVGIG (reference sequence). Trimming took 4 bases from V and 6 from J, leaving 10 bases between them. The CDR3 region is CAWTGQVQPQHF. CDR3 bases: TGTGCCTGGACCGGTCAGGTTCAGCCCCAGCATTTT.

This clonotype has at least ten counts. The DNA for the CDR3 is TGTGCCAGCAGCTTACCGCGATTCGGTAGCGGGAGTTGGCAAGAGACCCAGTACTTC. Translation: CASSLPRFGSGSWQETQYF. The rearrangement links TRBV7-9 to TRBJ2-5; 9 bases line up with TRBD2. The CDR3 has 19 residues. The germline V gene has CDR1 SEHNR and CDR2 FQNEAQ (reference sequence). Trimming took 2 bases from V and 2 from J; bases not matched to a gene: 15.

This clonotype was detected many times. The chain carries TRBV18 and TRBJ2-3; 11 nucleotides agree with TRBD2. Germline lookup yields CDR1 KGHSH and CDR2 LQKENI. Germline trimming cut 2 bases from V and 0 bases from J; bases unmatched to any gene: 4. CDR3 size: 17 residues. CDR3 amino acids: CASSPTRTSGSTDTQYF. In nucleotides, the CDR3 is TGTGCCAGCTCACCAACGAGGACTAGCGGGAGCACAGATACGCAGTATTTT.

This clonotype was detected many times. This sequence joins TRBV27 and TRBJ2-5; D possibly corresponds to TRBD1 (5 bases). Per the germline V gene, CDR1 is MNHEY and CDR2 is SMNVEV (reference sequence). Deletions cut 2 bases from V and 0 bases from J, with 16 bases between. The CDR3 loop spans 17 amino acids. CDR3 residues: CASSLKWRYRYQETQYF. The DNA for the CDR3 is TGTGCCAGCAGTTTAAAATGGCGCTACAGGTACCAAGAGACCCAGTACTTC.

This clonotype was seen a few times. CDR3: CASSVGGVGAGYTF. Written as DNA, the CDR3 is TGTGCCAGCAGCGTAGGAGGAGTGGGTGCTGGCTACACCTTC. The chain employs TRBV9 and TRBJ1-2; no reliable D call. This CDR3 is built from 14 residues. V was trimmed by 0 bases and J by 7 bases, leaving 13 bases between them. Germline CDR1 is SGDLS and CDR2 is YYNGEE. Using reference TRBV9 and TRBJ1-2 for the parts outside the CDR3, the full variable domain is DSGVTQTPKHLITATGQRVTLRCSPRSGDLSVYWYQQSLDQGLQFLIQYYNGEERAKGNILERFSAQQFPDLHSELNLSSLELGDSALYFCASSVGGVGAGYTFGSGTRLTVV.

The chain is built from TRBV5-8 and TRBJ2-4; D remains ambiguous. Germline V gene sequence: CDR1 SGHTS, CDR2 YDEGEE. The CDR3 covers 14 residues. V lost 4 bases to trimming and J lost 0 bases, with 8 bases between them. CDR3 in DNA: TGTGCCAGCAGCCCGGTCCTAGCCAAAAACATTCAGTACTTC. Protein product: CASSPVLAKNIQYF.

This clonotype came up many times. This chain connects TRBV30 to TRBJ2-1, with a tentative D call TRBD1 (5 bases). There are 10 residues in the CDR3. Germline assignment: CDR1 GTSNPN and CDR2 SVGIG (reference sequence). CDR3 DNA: TGTGCGCTGGGGCTTAATGAGCAGTTCTTC. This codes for CALGLNEQFF.

The CDR3 DNA follows: TGCGCCAGCAGCCAAGGGTACAGGGTAGATGGAAACACCATATATTTT. Residues: CASSQGYRVDGNTIYF. V usage is TRBV4-1 and J usage is TRBJ1-3, with a tentative D call TRBD1 (6 bases). This CDR3 has 16 residues. Trimming removed 1 base from V and 3 bases from J, with 13 bases in between. Germline assignment: CDR1 MGHRA and CDR2 YSYEKL.

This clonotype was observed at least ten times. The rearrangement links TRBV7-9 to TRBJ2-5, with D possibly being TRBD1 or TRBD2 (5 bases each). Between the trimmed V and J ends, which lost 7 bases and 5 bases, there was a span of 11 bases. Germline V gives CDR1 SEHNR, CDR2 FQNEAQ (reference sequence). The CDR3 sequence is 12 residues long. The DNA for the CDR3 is TGTGCCAGCACTATTCGGGGCGAGACCCAGTACTTC. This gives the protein CASTIRGETQYF.

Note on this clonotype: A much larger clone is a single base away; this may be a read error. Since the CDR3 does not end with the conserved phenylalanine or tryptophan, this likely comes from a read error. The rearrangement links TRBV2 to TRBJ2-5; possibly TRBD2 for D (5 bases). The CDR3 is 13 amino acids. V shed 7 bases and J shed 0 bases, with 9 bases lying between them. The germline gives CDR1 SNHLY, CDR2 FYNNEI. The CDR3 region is CASMTGYQETQYL. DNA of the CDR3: TGTGCCAGCATGACGGGATACCAAGAGACCCAGTACCTC.

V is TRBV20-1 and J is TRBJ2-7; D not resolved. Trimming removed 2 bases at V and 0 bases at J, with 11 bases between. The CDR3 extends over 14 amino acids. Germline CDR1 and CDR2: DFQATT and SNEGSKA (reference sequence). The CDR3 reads CSARKQILSYEQYF. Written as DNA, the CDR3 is TGCAGTGCTAGAAAACAGATACTCTCCTACGAGCAGTACTTC.

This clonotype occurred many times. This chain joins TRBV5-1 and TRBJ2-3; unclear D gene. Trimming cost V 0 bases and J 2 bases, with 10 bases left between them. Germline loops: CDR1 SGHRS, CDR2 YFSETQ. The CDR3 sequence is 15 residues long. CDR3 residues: CASSLGVGYTDTQYF. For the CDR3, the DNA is TGCGCCAGCAGCTTGGGTGTCGGCTACACAGATACGCAGTATTTT.

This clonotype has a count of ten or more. The CDR3 coding sequence is TGCAGTGCTAGAGATCGTGACCGGATAAGTGGCACTGAAGCTTTCTTT. Its translation is CSARDRDRISGTEAFF. The chain carries TRBV20-1 and TRBJ1-1; D not certain. CDR1 is DFQATT and CDR2 is SNEGSKA in the germline V gene (reference sequence). V lost 0 bases and J lost 4, with 18 bases in between. CDR3 length: 16 amino acids.

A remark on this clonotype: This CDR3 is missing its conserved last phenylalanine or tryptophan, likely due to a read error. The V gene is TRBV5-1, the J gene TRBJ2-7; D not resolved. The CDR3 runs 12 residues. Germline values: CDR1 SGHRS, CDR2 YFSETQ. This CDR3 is CASSESSYGQYL. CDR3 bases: TGCGCCAGCAGCGAGTCGTCCTACGGGCAGTACCTC.

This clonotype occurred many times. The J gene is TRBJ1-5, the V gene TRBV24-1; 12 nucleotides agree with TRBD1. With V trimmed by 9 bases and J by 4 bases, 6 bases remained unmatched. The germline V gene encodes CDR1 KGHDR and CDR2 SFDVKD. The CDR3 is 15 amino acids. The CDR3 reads CATSGTGGMNQPQHF. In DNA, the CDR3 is TGTGCCACCTCCGGGACAGGGGGCATGAATCAGCCCCAGCATTTT.

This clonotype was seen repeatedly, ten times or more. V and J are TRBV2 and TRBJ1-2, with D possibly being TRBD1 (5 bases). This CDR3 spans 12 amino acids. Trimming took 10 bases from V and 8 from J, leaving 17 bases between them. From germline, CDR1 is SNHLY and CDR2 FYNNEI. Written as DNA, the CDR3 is TGTGCCAATAACGCCCAGGGCCCAGGCTACACCTTC. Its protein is CANNAQGPGYTF.

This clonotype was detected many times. CDR3 DNA sequence: TGTGCCAGCAGCCACCGTCCGACCGGTAGCACAGATACGCAGTATTTT. Protein sequence: CASSHRPTGSTDTQYF. The chain links TRBV11-2 to TRBJ2-3; D unclear. The germline V and J ends were trimmed by 5 bases and 0 bases, with 15 bases remaining between them. The CDR3 has 16 amino acids. Germline V gene data show CDR1 as SGHAT and CDR2 as FQNNGV. The whole variable domain, remainder taken from reference TRBV11-2 and TRBJ2-3, is EAGVAQSPRYKIIEKRQSVAFWCNPISGHATLYWYQQILGQGPKLLIQFQNNGVVDDSQLPKDRFSAERLKGVDSTLKIQPAKLEDSAVYLCASSHRPTGSTDTQYFGPGTRLTVL.

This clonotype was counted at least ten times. This CDR3 reads CASSDSTRYEQYF. The CDR3 nucleotides read TGTGCCAGCAGTGACAGCACTCGATACGAGCAGTACTTC. The chain links TRBV2 to TRBJ2-7, with D hard to call. The CDR3 extends over 13 amino acids. The germline V gene has CDR1 SNHLY and CDR2 FYNNEI. Trimming shortened V by 3 bases and J by 4 bases, and 10 bases separated the two germline ends.

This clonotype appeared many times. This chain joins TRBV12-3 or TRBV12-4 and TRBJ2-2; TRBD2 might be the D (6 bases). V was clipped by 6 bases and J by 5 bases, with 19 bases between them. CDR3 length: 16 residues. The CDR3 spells CASSRGAVMGTGELFF. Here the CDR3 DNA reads TGTGCCAGCAGCCGCGGGGCGGTGATGGGGACCGGGGAGCTGTTTTTT.

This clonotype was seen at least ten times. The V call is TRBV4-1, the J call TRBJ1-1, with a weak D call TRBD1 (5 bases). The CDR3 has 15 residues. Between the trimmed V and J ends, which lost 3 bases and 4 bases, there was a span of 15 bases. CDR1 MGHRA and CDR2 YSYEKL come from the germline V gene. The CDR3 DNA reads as TGCGCCAGCAGCCACACGATTAATAGGGGCACTGAAGCTTTCTTT. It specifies CASSHTINRGTEAFF.

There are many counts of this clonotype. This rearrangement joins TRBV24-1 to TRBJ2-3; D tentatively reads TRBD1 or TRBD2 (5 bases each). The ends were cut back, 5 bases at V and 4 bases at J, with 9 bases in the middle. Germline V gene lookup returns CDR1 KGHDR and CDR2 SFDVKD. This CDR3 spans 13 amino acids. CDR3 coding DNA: TGTGCCACCAGTGGAGGGGTTGCAGATACGCAGTATTTT. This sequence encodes CATSGGVADTQYF.

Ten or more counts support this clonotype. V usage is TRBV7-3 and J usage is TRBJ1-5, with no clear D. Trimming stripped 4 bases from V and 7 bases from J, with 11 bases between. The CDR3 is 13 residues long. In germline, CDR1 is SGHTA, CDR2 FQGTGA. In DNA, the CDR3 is TGTGCCAGCAGCTCCATAGGTGGACAGCCCCAGCATTTT. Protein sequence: CASSSIGGQPQHF.

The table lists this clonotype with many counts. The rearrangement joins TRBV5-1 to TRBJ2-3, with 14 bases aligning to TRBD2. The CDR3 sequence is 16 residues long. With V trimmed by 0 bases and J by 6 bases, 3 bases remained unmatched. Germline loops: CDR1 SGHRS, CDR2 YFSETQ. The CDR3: CASSLGLAGGPDTQYF. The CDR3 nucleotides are TGCGCCAGCAGCTTGGGACTAGCGGGAGGGCCCGATACGCAGTATTTT.

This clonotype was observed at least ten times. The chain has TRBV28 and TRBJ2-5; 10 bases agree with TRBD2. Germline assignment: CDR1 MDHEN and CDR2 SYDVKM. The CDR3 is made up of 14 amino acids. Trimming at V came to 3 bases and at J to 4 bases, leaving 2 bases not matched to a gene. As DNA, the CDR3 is TGTGCCAGCAGTTTCGCTAGCGGGAGAGAGACCCAGTACTTC. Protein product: CASSFASGRETQYF.

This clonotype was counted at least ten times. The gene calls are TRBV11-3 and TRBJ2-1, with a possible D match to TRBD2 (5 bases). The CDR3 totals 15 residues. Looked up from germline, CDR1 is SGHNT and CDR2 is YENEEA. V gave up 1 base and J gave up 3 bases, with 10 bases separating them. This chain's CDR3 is CASSLGSVSYNEQFF. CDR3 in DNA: TGTGCCAGCAGCTTAGGTAGCGTGAGCTACAATGAGCAGTTCTTC.

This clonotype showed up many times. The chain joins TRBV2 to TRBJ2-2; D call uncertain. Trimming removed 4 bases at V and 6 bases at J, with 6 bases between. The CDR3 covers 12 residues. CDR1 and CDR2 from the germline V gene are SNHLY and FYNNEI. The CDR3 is CASSGAAGELFF. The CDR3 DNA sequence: TGTGCCAGCAGTGGGGCAGCCGGGGAGCTGTTTTTT.

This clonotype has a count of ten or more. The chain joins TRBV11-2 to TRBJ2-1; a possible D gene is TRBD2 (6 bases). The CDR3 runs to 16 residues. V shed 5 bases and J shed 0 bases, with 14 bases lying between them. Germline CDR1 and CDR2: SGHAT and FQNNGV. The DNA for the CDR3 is TGTGCCAGCAGCGGAGGGATACTAGACTCCTACAATGAGCAGTTCTTC. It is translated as CASSGGILDSYNEQFF.

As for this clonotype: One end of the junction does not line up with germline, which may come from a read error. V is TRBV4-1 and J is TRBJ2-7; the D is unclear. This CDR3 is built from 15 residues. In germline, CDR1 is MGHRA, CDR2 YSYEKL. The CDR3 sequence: CANSQALQPLYEQYF. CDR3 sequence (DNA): TGCGCCAACAGCCAAGCCCTGCAGCCTCTATACGAGCAGTACTTC.

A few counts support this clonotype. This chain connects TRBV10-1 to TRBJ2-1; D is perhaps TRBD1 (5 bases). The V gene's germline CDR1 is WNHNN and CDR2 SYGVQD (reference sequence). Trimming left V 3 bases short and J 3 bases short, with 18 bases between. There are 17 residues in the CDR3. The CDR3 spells CASSDARGAGFYNEQFF. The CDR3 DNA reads TGCGCCAGCAGTGACGCCCGTGGGGCAGGATTCTACAATGAGCAGTTCTTC.